This entry concerns a single TCR beta chain. Its target antigen remains unknown. Base qualities are not at hand, and no much larger clone is one base apart. This record comes from a study of blood T cell repertoires in COVID-19 (TCRdb year 2020). With regard to the full study: Samples from collaborators originated in the United States, Italy and Spain and spanned both the acute and convalescent phases of COVID-19. The prospective study material was composed of cDNA or gDNA derived from T cells, B-cell-depleted T cells, or PBMCs. Where available, HLA class I and class II types were obtained from metadata supplied by the sample provider rather than from assay-based typing. Samples were obtained from the ongoing ImmuneRACE study (first 160 participants) and from 1,254 subjects provided by 6 global collaborators. Subjects who had been exposed to COVID-19, were actively infected with it, or had recovered from it provided the deeply sampled blood TCRbeta repertoires that made up the dataset. The sample metadata nearly always contained a de-identified subject ID, COVID-19 status, age in years and sex. The repertoires were released in a freely available public database meant as a resource for research on the immune response to SARS-CoV-2. Overall study results and their limits: The quantity of clinical and demographic metadata differed by source and by participant and was supplied without curation.

TCRbeta CDR3 regions were amplified from genomic DNA by means of the immunoSEQ Assay, a bias-controlled multiplex PCR. In the paper's pipeline: Within the assay, amplification of reference gene primers was used to estimate how many nucleated cells each sample contained. To quantify the absolute abundance of each unique TCRbeta CDR3 rearrangement, sequence reads were collapsed and filtered. For each sample, productive Simpson clonality was calculated by taking the square root of Simpson's diversity index across productive rearrangements. The immuneACCESS repertoire file appears here via TCRdb, limited to in-frame rearrangements. These files lack a portion of the clones; in checked studies, under half of the deficit traces to unresolved V genes, and the cause of the others is not known. V and J calls and clone size are given by that table; D and trimming were obtained from the DNA. The sample table records roughly 160,000 clones; 80% to 90% of these occur just once. Of the sample, under 7% is held by the ten largest clones.

One collaborating source in Seattle enrolled patients while the patients were actively infected and followed the patients over time throughout the course of disease. The collaborating institutions used their own protocols to collect whole blood in K2EDTA tubes. For TCRbeta analysis, collaborators shipped samples in one of three forms: frozen whole blood, isolated PBMCs, or DNA extracted from either of those sample types. Trimming takes 4 bases off V and 4 bases off J; junction bases not matched to a gene: 7. Inclusive of the bounding cysteine and phenylalanine, the CDR3 is 16 residues long. Solely the CDR3 DNA is kept, with 48 bases framed from the first base. The germline V gene (reference sequence) specifies LNHNV as CDR1 and YYDKDF as CDR2.

This receptor was taken from a woman aged 45-60 years with COVID-19, enrolled during active disease. The chain employs TRBV15 and TRBJ2-2, with 9 central nucleotides matching TRBD1. The sequencing input was peripheral blood. The nucleotide sequence is given as TGTGCCACCAGCATAGACAGGGGGGCAAGCACCGGGGAGCTGTTTTTT. Translated, this is CATSIDRGASTGELFF. The CDR3, completed at both ends by the reference TRBV15 and TRBJ2-2 genes, gives the full variable domain DAMVIQNPRYQVTQFGKPVTLSCSQTLNHNVMYWYQQKSSQAPKLLFHYYDKDFNNEADTPDNFQSRRPNTSFCFLDIRSPGLGDTAMYLCATSIDRGASTGELFFGEGSRLTVL.